This T cell receptor beta chain was sequenced during a study of T cell responses to AZD1222 COVID-19 vaccine. Study-wide results and limits: There were repertoire samples only from the period after the peak T cell response. At baseline, seropositivity was found in only a handful of AZD1222 recipients. Two AZD1222 doses significantly raised spike-specific TCR breadth and depth over controls. There were mostly white British donors and more females than males, and clonal diversity was possibly underestimated.

Clones were sequenced by immunoSEQ multiplex PCR, and TCRdb holds only the in-frame ones, with some missing. The sample includes roughly 130,000 clones, 86% of them seen just once. This CDR3 region has 16 residues. Germline CDR1 MNHEY, CDR2 SVGAGI. The V gene lost 4 bases and the J gene lost 3 bases, with 16 bases spanning the gap. In this sample, this clone turned up a few times. Its matching antigen is unknown. The source was peripheral blood, collected on day 0 of AZD1222 vaccination. The chain has TRBV6-5 and TRBJ1-5; no clear D. The sequence was obtained from an adult in good health. The DNA for the CDR3 is TGTGCCAGCAGTTCGATGATCGGTGGGCCCAATCAGCCCCAGCATTTT. Protein sequence: CASSSMIGGPNQPQHF.